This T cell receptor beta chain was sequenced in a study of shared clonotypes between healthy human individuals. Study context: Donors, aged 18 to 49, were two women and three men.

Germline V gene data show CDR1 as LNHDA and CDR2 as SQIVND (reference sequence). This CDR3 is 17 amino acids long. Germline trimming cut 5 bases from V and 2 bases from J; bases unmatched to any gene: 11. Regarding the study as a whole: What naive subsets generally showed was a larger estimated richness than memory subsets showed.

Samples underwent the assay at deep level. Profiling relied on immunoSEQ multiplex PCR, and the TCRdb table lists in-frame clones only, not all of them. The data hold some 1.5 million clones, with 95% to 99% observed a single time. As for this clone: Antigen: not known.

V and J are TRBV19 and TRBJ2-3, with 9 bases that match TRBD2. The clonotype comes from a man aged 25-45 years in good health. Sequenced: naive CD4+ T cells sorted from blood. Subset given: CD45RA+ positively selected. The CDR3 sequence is CASSDPGTSTYTDTQYF. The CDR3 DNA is TGTGCCAGTAGTGACCCCGGGACTAGCACTTACACAGATACGCAGTATTTT.